This is a list of T cell receptor beta chains from one sample in a study of CD8+CD57+ T cells in acquired aplastic anemia. TCRdb reprocessed the reads via MiXCR and lists one record per CDR3 protein. The sample shows 200,000 or so distinct CDR3 sequences, about 60% of them seen only once. Sequenced material: sorted CD4+, CD8+, or CD8+CD57+ T cells (not recorded which) from PBMCs. Receptors were obtained from a human donor with aplastic anemia. Both conserved end residues are part of each CDR3.

V | CDR3
TRBV10-3 | CAISESESGNTIYF
TRBV20-1 | CSARDRPTSESNEQFF
TRBV6-4 | CASSPSGGRDTQYF
TRBV7-8 | CASSFGQRQDYGYTF
TRBV20-1 | CSGLVWETQYF
TRBV24-1 | CATSDFPSGGKGNEQFF
TRBV7-2 | CASSAYEGQQETQYF
TRBV5-6 | CASSLGGTGTMNTEAFF
TRBV19 | CASSMGALSYNEQFF
TRBV7-3 | CASSPDRETGELFF
TRBV24-1 | CATSDSGQETQYF
TRBV20-1 | CSATIRGQGGYTF
TRBV12-3/TRBV12-4 | CASSSNDRVHEQYF
TRBV10-1 | CASSEWSAHSNQPQHF
TRBV29-1 | CSVTRREVGRGYTF
TRBV9 | CASSVEINEQFF
TRBV7-3 | CASSLGEPGLGETQYF
TRBV9 | CASSVVSGGVVHEQYF
TRBV5-6 | CASRQSLTYEQYF
TRBV12-3/TRBV12-4 | CASKLAGGPDTQYF
TRBV15 | CATSRDQGNTEAFF
TRBV7-9 | CASSKGYNQPQHF
TRBV19 | CASSDPGGFKGYTF
TRBV7-8 | CASSFGSGDNQPQHF
TRBV5-6 | CASSLSPGLAYEQYF
TRBV15 | CATSRDFSGNTDTQYF
TRBV5-1 | CASRYWVPGRANYGYTF
TRBV9 | CASSSGPTHEQYF
TRBV2 | CASCNAGTNTGELFTPRETQYF
TRBV7-7 | CASSKARDTQETQYF
TRBV11-3 | CASSLDLGSTQQETQYF
TRBV29-1 | CSVVGGDNYGYTF
TRBV7-3 | CASSLNPVGNTDTQYF
TRBV5-1 | CASSLEGQHQPQHF
TRBV10-1 | CASSDTAGYEQYF
TRBV15 | CATSRGRGQGVLNSEAFF
TRBV7-6 | CASSLGGLAGGSSRNEQFF
TRBV5-1 | CATYPARTEQYF
TRBV7-7 | CASSLAGGVQETQYF
TRBV7-8 | CASSRASAQETQYF
TRBV6-5 | CASQAGYEQYF
TRBV7-8 | CASSLVSNEKLFF
TRBV9 | CASSEAGTQITDTQYF
TRBV10-3 | CAIRKDLVGGYTF
TRBV12-3/TRBV12-4 | CASSFYTEAFF
TRBV20-1 | CSARGEGSYEQYF
TRBV2 | CASSGSGASYNEQFF
TRBV9 | CASSARPVRDRVRSQYF